This TCR beta chain was obtained from a study of OX40 agonist ivuxolimab in advanced cancers. Study summary: An anti-OX40 (CD134) antibody with agonistic activity, ivuxolimab, was administered to patients. A mean age of roughly 60 years, range about 20 to 85, was recorded, and under 85% were male. One hepatocellular carcinoma and a couple of cutaneous melanoma patients partially responded. General study points: Blood T cells, both CD4+ and CD8+, expanded clonally by week 6 at 0.1 to 3.0 mg/kg.

Clones were sequenced by immunoSEQ multiplex PCR, and TCRdb holds only the in-frame ones, with some missing. The sample yields 35,000 to 40,000 clones, 70% to 90% seen once. Regarding this clone: Its antigen is still unknown.

This CDR3 spans 15 amino acids. Trimming left V 0 bases short and J 7 bases short, with 10 bases between. CDR1 and CDR2 (germline): MRHNA, SNTAGT. Sequenced here: CD4+ or CD8+ T cells sorted from blood, sampled in a trial of the OX40 agonist ivuxolimab. The sequence was obtained from an adult with an advanced solid tumor such as melanoma, head and neck, liver or kidney cancer. The chain joins TRBV6-4 to TRBJ1-6; D not resolved. The CDR3 loop is CASSDSGIYNSPLHF. The CDR3 region has the DNA TGTGCCAGCAGTGACTCGGGGATCTACAATTCACCCCTCCACTTT.